This TCR beta chain was profiled in a study of patients and donors after allogeneic stem cell transplantation. Using its own MiXCR run on the RT-PCR reads, TCRdb lists one record per CDR3 protein. In the table there are roughly 230,000 distinct CDR3 sequences, approximately 14% of which are singletons. Germline loops: CDR1 LGHDT, CDR2 YNNKEL (reference sequence). V shed 4 bases and J shed 2 bases, with 9 bases lying between them. CDR3 length equals 13 residues. This TCR derives from a human donor who was either an allogeneic HSCT recipient or a stem cell or donor lymphocyte infusion donor (not recorded which). It is not recorded whose cells these are; they may come from a transplant donor. The J gene is TRBJ2-7, the V gene TRBV3-1, with D possibly being TRBD1 or TRBD2 (6 bases each). The sequencing input was blood, either unsorted or a sorted T cell fraction (not recorded which). The CDR3 spells CASSPGGPYEQYF. The CDR3 nucleotides read TGTGCCAGCAGCCCCGGGGGCCCCTACGAGCAGTACTTC.